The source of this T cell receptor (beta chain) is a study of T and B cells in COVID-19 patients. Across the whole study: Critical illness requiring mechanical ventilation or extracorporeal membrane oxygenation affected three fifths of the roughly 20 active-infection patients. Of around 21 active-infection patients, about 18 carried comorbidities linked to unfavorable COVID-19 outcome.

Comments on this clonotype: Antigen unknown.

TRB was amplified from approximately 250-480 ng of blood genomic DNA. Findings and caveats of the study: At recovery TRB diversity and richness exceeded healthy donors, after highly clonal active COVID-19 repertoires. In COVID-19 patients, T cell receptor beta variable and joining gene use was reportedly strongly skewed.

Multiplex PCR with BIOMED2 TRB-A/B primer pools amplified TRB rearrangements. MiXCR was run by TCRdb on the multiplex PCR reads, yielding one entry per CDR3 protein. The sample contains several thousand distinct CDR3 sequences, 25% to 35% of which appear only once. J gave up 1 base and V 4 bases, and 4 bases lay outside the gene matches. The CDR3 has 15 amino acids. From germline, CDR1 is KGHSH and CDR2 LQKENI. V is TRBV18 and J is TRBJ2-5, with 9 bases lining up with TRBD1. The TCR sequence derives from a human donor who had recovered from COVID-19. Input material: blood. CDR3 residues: CASSLSDRGQETQYF. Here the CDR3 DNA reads TGTGCCAGCTCACTTTCGGACAGGGGCCAAGAGACCCAGTACTTC.